This TCR beta chain was recovered during a study of cytomegalovirus exposure and HLA in healthy donors. Primers included in the PCR were 60 Vbeta and 13 Jbeta primers. Data came from immunoSEQ multiplex PCR; TCRdb stores just in-frame clones and leaves some out. Counted here are about 190,000 clones, about nine tenths occurring once; the ten biggest clones make up roughly 0.98%. J lost 5 bases, V lost 4 bases, and 9 bases had no gene match. Germline V gene data show CDR1 as SGHRS and CDR2 as YFSETQ. The CDR3 extends over 16 amino acids. The chain carries TRBV5-1 and TRBJ2-5, with 12 bases identical to TRBD2. The receptor comes from a boy aged 2 to 9 in good health and CMV-seronegative. Sample: PBMCs. The CDR3 DNA is TGCGCCAGCAGCCCAGACACTAGCGGGAGGCTCGAGACCCAGTACTTC. It specifies CASSPDTSGRLETQYF.